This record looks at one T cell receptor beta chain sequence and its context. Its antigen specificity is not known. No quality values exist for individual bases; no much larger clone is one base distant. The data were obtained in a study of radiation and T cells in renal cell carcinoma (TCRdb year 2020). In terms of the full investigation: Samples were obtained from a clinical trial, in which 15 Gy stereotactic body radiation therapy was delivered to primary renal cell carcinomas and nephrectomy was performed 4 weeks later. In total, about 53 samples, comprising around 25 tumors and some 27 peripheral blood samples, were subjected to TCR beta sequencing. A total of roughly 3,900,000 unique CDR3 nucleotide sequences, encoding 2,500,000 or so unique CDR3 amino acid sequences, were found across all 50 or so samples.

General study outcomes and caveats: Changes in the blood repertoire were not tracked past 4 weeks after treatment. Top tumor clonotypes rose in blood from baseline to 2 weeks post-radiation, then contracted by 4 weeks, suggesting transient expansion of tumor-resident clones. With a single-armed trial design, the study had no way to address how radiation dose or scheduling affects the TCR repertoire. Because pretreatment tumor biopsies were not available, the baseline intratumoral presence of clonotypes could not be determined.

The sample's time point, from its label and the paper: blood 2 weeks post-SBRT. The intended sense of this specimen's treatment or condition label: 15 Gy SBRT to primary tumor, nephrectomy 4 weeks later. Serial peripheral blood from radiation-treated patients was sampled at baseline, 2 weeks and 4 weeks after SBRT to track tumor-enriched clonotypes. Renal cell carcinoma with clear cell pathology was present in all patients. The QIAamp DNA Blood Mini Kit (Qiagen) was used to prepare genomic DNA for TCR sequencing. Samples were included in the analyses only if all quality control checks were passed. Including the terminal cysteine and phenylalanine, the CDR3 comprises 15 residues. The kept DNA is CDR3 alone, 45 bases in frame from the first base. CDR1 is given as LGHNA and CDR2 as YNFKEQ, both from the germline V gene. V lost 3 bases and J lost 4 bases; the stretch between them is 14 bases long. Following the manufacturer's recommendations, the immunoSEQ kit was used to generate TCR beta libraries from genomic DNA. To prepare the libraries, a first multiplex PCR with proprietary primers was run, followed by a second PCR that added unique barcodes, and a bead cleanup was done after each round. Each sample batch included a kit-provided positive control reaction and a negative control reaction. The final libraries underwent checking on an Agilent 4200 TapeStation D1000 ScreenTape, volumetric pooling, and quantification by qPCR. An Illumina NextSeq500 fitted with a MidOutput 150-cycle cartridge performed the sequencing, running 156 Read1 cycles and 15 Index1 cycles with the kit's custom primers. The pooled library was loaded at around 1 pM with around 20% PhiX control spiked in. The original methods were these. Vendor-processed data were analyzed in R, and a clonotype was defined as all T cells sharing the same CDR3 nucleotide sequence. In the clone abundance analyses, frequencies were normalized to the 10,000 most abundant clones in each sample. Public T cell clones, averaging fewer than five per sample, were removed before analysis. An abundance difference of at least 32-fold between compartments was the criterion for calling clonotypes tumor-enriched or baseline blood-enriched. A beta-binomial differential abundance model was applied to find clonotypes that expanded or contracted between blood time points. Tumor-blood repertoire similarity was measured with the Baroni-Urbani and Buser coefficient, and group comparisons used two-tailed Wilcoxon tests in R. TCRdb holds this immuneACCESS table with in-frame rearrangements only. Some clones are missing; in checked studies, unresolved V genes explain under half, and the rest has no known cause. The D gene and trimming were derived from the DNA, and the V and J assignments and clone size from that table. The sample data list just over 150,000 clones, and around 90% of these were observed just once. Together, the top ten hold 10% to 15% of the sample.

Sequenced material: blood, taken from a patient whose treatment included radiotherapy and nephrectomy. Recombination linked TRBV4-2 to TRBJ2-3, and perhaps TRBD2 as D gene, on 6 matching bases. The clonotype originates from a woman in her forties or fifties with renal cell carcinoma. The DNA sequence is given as TGTGCCAGCAGCCAGGGGACTGGATCGGCAGATACGCAGTATTTT. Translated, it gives CASSQGTGSADTQYF.